One TCR beta chain is described in this entry. The CDR3 contains 13 residues. V was trimmed by 2 bases and J by 10 bases, leaving 14 bases between them. CDR1 and CDR2 (germline): SGHTA, FQGNSA. This entry comes from a study of blood T cell repertoires in COVID-19. Study details: Some COVID-19 samples were acute and others convalescent; all came from the United States, Italy and Spain. T cells, B-cell-depleted T cells, or PBMCs provided the cDNA or gDNA that served as material.

Authors' data handling: The assay estimated nucleated cells by amplifying reference gene primers. TCRdb's table, derived via immunoSEQ multiplex PCR, lists solely in-frame clones and lacks some. The DNA gave D and trimming, while V, J and clone size come from that table. The sample includes about 180,000 clones, around nine tenths of them seen just once. Followed over time, Seattle patients had been enrolled while infection was active. The sequence was collected from a man aged 55-75 years with COVID-19, enrolled during active disease. The chain combines TRBV7-2 with TRBJ1-1; D not certain. Sequencing was done on a sample of peripheral blood. DNA of the CDR3: TGTGCCAGCAGCTTAAACGCGGGATTGACAGCTTTCTTT. It yields the protein CASSLNAGLTAFF.